These 10 T cell receptor beta chains were sequenced from one sample in a study of blood T cell repertoires in COVID-19. Using immunoSEQ multiplex PCR, the repertoire was profiled, and TCRdb retains in-frame clones only, with some absent. This table holds about 180,000 clones, 80% to 90% found once. Sequencing used peripheral blood. These receptors were collected from a man aged 18-30 years who had recovered from COVID-19.

This clone came up once. The CDR3: CAWSVGQWGNTEAFF. The CDR3 region has the DNA TGTGCCTGGAGTGTTGGACAGTGGGGAAACACTGAAGCTTTCTTT. The chain has TRBV30 and TRBJ1-1, with a tentative D call TRBD1 (6 bases). This CDR3 spans 15 amino acids. CDR1 and CDR2 from the germline V gene are GTSNPN and SVGIG (reference sequence). Trimming removed 0 bases from V and 2 bases from J, with 13 bases in between.

This clone was picked up one time. The chain uses TRBV5-6 and TRBJ1-4; 7 bases are shared with TRBD1. The germline gives CDR1 SGHDT, CDR2 YYEEEE. This CDR3 comprises 14 residues. J was trimmed by 7 bases and V by 5 bases; bases with no gene match: 8. CDR3 nucleotides: TGTGCCAGCAGGACCCAGGGGGGCGGTGAAAAACTGTTTTTT. It translates to CASRTQGGGEKLFF.

The V call is TRBV28, the J call TRBJ2-1; possible D gene TRBD1, 6 bases. Germline V gene sequence: CDR1 MDHEN, CDR2 SYDVKM. The length of the CDR3 is 15 residues. The V and J ends lost 6 bases and 4 bases respectively, with 16 bases between them. In nucleotides, the CDR3 is TGTGCCAGCAGCCTGGGACAATCGATTTACAATGAGCAGTTCTTC. It specifies CASSLGQSIYNEQFF. The whole variable domain, filled in from reference TRBV28 and TRBJ2-1, reads DVKVTQSSRYLVKRTGEKVFLECVQDMDHENMFWYRQDPGLGLRLIYFSYDVKMKEKGDIPEGYSVSREKKERFSLILESASTNQTSMYLCASSLGQSIYNEQFFGPGTRLTVL.

The chain joins TRBV9 to TRBJ2-7; the D is unclear. Looked up from germline, CDR1 is SGDLS and CDR2 is YYNGEE. The CDR3 spans 16 residues. V shed 1 base and J shed 2 bases, with 16 bases lying between them. CDR3 residues: CASSVSWAPRPYEQYF. Written as DNA, the CDR3 is TGTGCCAGCAGCGTATCCTGGGCCCCGCGACCCTACGAGCAGTACTTC. Full variable domain (missing parts from reference TRBV9 and TRBJ2-7): DSGVTQTPKHLITATGQRVTLRCSPRSGDLSVYWYQQSLDQGLQFLIQYYNGEERAKGNILERFSAQQFPDLHSELNLSSLELGDSALYFCASSVSWAPRPYEQYFGPGTRLTVT.

The chain combines TRBV10-3 with TRBJ1-2, with TRBD1 as a possible D gene (5 bases). The CDR3 spans 12 residues. Per the germline V gene, CDR1 is ENHRY and CDR2 is SYGVKD. Trimming pared 6 bases from V and 8 bases from J, leaving 13 bases between. The CDR3 reads CAISRDSEGYTF. The DNA for the CDR3 is TGTGCCATCAGCCGGGACTCTGAAGGCTACACCTTC.

CDR3 coding DNA: TGTGCCAGCAGGGTGGGACAGGGGCCCTACGAGCAGTACTTC. This codes for CASRVGQGPYEQYF. The chain is built from TRBV2 and TRBJ2-7; 10 nucleotides agree with TRBD1. V shed 6 bases and J 2 bases; nucleotides not matched to a gene: 4. CDR3 length equals 14 residues. Germline V gene sequence: CDR1 SNHLY, CDR2 FYNNEI.

The J gene is TRBJ1-1, the V gene TRBV10-3, with D perhaps matching TRBD1 (6 bases). CDR1 ENHRY and CDR2 SYGVKD come from the germline V gene. The CDR3 covers 14 residues. The V gene lost 6 bases and the J gene lost 5 bases, with 16 bases spanning the gap. In DNA, the CDR3 is TGTGCCATCAGCTCAGGGGTCAGAGGAACTGAAGCTTTCTTT. Its translation is CAISSGVRGTEAFF.

V usage is TRBV6-5 and J usage is TRBJ1-3; no clear D. The CDR3 runs 14 residues. Germline lookup yields CDR1 MNHEY and CDR2 SVGAGI. Trimming cost V 11 bases and J 3 bases, with 17 bases left between them. The CDR3 here is CAGGERGVGNTIYF. The CDR3 coding sequence is TGTGCCGGCGGGGAACGGGGAGTTGGAAACACCATATATTTT.

Here the CDR3 DNA reads TGTGCCAGCAGTAACTCCGGGACAACCTATGGCTACACCTTC. Amino acids: CASSNSGTTYGYTF. The chain has TRBV2 and TRBJ1-2; tentatively, D is TRBD1 (6 bases). Germline V gives CDR1 SNHLY, CDR2 FYNNEI. The V gene lost 5 bases and the J gene lost 4 bases, with 14 bases spanning the gap. This CDR3 is 14 amino acids long.

The chain couples TRBV27 to TRBJ2-7; TRBD2 agrees at 9 bases. J lost 6 bases, V lost 2 bases, and 5 bases had no gene match. There are 14 residues in the CDR3. Looked up from germline, CDR1 is MNHEY and CDR2 is SMNVEV (reference sequence). Here the CDR3 DNA reads TGTGCCAGCAGTTTACTGGGACTAGCTGCCGAGCAGTACTTC. It specifies CASSLLGLAAEQYF.